This TCR beta chain was found in a study of Graves' ophthalmopathy and Graves' hyperthyroidism. This clonotype occurred many times. Investigators amplified TCR beta CDR3 regions from RNA transcripts. An opening RT-PCR round employed HTBI primers and preceded a second-round multiplex PCR. TCRdb reprocessed the multiplex PCR reads via MiXCR and lists one record per CDR3 protein. This sample yields about 370,000 distinct CDR3 sequences, of which around 18% are seen a single time; approximately 1.4% belongs to the top ten. The source is a woman between 18 and 29 years old with Graves' ophthalmopathy. The sequenced sample consisted of peripheral blood.

The CDR3 DNA sequence: TGTGCCAGCAGTCCAGCATATAGCAATCAGCCCCAGCATTTT. As protein: CASSPAYSNQPQHF. J is TRBJ1-5 and V is TRBV12-3 or TRBV12-4; D is unclear. This CDR3 has 14 residues. V was cut by 5 bases and J by 0 bases, with 8 bases left in between.